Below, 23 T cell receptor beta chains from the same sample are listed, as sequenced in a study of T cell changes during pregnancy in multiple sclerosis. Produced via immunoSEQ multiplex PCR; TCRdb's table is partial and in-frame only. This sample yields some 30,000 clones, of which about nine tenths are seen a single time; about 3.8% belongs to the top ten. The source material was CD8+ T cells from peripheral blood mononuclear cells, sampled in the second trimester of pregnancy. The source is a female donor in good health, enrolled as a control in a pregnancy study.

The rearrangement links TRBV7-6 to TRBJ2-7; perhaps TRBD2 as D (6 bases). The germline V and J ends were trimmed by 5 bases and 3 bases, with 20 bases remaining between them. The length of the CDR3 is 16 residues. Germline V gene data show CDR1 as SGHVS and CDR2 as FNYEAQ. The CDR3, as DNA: TGTGCCAGCAGCCCTACCGGCGGGGCCGATTTCTACGAGCAGTACTTC. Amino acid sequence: CASSPTGGADFYEQYF.

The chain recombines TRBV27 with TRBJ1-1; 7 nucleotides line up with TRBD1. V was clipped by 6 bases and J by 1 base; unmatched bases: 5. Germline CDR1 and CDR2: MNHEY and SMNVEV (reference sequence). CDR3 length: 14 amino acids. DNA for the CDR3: TGTGCCAGCAGCCCGGGACAGACGAACACTGAAGCTTTCTTT. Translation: CASSPGQTNTEAFF.

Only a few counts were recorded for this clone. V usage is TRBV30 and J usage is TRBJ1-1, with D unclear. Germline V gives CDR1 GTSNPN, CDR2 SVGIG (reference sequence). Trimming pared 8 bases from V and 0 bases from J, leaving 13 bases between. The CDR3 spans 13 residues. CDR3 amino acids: CAKEEAMNTEAFF. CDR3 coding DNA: TGTGCCAAGGAGGAAGCAATGAACACTGAAGCTTTCTTT.

The CDR3 reads CASSLPGVGYNEQFF. The CDR3 DNA reads as TGTGCCAGCAGTCTTCCAGGGGTAGGATACAATGAGCAGTTCTTC. The V and J genes are TRBV7-8 and TRBJ2-1; TRBD1 is a possible D gene (6 bases). Trimming took off 6 bases at V and 4 bases at J, with 16 bases between the two ends. The CDR3 extends over 15 amino acids. Germline V CDR1 and CDR2: SGHVS, FQNEAQ.

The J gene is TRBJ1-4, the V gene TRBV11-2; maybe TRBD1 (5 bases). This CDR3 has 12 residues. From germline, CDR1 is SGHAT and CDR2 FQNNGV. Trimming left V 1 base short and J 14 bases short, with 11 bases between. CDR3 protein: CASSLGSQGLFF. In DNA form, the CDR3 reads TGTGCCAGCAGCTTAGGAAGTCAGGGTCTGTTTTTT.

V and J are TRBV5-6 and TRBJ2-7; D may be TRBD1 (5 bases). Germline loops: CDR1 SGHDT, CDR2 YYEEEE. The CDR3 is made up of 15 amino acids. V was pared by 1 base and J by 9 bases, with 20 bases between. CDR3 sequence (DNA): TGTGCCAGCAGCTTGATTATGACAGCACTACGAGGGCAGTACTTC. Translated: CASSLIMTALRGQYF. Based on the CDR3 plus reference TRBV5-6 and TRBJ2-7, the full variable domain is DAGVTQSPTHLIKTRGQQVTLRCSPKSGHDTVSWYQQALGQGPQFIFQYYEEEERQRGNFPDRFSGHQFPNYSSELNVNALLLGDSALYLCASSLIMTALRGQYFGPGTRLTVT.

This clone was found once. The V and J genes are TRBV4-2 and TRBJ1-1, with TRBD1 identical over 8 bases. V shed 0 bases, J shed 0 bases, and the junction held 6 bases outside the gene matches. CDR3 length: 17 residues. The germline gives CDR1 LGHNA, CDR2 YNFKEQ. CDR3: CASSQDYMGQVNTEAFF. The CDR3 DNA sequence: TGTGCCAGCAGCCAAGACTATATGGGACAGGTGAACACTGAAGCTTTCTTT.

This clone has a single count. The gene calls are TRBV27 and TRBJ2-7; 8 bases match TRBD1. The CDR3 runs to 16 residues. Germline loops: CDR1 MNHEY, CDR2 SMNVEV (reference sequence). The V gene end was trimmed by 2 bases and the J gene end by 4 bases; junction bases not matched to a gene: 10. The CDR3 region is CASSLRAGTGGYEQYF. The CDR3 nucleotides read TGTGCCAGCAGTTTAAGGGCCGGGACAGGCGGGTACGAGCAGTACTTC.

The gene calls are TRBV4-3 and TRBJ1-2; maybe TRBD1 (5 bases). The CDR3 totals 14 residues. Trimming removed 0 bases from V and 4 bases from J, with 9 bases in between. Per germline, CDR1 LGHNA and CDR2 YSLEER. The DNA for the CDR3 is TGCGCCAGCAGCCAAGATACCGGGGGCTATGGCTACACCTTC. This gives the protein CASSQDTGGYGYTF.

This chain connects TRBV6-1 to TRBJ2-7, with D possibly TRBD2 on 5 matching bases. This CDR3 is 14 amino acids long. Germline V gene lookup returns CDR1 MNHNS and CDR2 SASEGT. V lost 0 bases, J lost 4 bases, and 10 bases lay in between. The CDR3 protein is CASSEASGQYEQYF. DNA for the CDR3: TGTGCCAGCAGTGAAGCCAGCGGCCAATACGAGCAGTACTTC.

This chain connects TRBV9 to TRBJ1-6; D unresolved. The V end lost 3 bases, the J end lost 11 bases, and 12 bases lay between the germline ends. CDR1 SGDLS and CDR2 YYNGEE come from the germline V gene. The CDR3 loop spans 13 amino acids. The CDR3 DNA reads TGTGCCAGCAGCGCCGAGGGAAATCCACCCCTCCACTTT. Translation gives CASSAEGNPPLHF.

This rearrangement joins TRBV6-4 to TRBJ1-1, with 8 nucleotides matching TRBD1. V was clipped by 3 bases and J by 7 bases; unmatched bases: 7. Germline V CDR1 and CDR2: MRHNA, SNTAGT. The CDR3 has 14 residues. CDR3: CASSDTGGVGEAFF. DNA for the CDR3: TGTGCCAGCAGTGATACAGGGGGAGTGGGTGAAGCTTTCTTT.

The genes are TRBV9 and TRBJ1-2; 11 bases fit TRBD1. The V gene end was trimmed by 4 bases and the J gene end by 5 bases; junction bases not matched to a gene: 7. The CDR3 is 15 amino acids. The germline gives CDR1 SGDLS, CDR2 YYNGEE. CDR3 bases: TGTGCCAGCAGCAAGCCGGACAGGGGGCTTTATGGCTACACCTTC. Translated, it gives CASSKPDRGLYGYTF.

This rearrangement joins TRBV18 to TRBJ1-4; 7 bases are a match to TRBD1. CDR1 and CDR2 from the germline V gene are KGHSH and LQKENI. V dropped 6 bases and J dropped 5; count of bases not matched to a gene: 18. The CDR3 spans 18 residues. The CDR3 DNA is TGTGCCAGCTCCCACTTGGATGTAGGGGGCCGACGGAATGAAAAACTGTTTTTT. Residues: CASSHLDVGGRRNEKLFF.

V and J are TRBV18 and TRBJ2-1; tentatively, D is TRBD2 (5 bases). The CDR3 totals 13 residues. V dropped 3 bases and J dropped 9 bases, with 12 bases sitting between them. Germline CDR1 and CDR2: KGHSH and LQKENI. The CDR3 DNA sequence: TGTGCCAGCTCACCTTCGAGCGGATTTGAGCAGTTCTTC. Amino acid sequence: CASSPSSGFEQFF.

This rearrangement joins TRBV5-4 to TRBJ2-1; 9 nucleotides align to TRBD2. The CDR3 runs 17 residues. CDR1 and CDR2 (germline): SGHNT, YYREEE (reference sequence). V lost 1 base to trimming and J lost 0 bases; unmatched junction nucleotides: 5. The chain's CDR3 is CASSLRSGGTSYNEQFF. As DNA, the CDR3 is TGTGCCAGCAGCTTGCGAAGCGGGGGGACCTCCTACAATGAGCAGTTCTTC.

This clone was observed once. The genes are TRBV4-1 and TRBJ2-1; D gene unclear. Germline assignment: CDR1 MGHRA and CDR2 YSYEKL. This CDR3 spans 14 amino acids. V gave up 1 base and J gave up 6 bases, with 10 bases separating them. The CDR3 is CASSQAIRPNEQFF. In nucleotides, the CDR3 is TGCGCCAGCAGCCAAGCTATCCGCCCCAATGAGCAGTTCTTC.

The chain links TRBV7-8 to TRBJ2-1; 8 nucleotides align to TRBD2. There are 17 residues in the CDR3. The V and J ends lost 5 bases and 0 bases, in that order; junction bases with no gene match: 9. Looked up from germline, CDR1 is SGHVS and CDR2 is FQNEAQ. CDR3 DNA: TGTGCCAGCAGCAAGAGCGGGGGCCTTAGCTCCTACAATGAGCAGTTCTTC. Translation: CASSKSGGLSSYNEQFF.

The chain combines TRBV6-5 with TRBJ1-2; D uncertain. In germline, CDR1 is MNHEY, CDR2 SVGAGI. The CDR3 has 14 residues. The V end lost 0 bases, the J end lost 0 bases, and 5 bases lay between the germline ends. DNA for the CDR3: TGTGCCAGCAGTTACTCGGGAGCTAACTATGGCTACACCTTC. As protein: CASSYSGANYGYTF.

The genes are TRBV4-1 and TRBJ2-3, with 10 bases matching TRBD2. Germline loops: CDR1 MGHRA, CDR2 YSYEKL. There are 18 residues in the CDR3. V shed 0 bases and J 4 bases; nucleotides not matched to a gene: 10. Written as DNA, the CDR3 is TGCGCCAGCAGCCAAGATGGGATCCAGCGGGGGGGGGCAGATACGCAGTATTTT. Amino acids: CASSQDGIQRGGADTQYF.

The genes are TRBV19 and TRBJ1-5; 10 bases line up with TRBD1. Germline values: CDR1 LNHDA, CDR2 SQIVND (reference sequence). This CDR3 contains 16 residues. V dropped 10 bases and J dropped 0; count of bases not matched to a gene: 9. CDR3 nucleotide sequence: TGTGCCACCTGGGACAGGGGCCACTATAGCAATCAGCCCCAGCATTTT. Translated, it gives CATWDRGHYSNQPQHF.

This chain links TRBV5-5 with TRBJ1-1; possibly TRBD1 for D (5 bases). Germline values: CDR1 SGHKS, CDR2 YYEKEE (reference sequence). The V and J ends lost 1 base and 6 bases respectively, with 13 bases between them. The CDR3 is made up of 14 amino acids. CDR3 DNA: TGTGCCAGCAGCTTGCGAGGAAGGGGCTCTGAAGCTTTCTTT. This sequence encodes CASSLRGRGSEAFF.

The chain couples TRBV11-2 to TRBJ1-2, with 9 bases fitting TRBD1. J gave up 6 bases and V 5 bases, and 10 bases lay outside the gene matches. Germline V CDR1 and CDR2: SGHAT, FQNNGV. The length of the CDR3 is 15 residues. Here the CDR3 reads CASSTWTGEGDGYTF. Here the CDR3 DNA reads TGTGCCAGCAGCACCTGGACAGGGGAAGGAGATGGCTACACCTTC.